This record concerns one T cell receptor beta chain sequence. This clonotype has just a few counts. The antigen it recognizes is unknown. No quality values exist for individual bases; no much larger clone is one base distant. Synovial fluid samples were matched to blood samples from the same ankylosing spondylitis patients. The sample belongs to a study of CD8 T cells in ankylosing spondylitis (dated by TCRdb to about 2017). For the study in its entirety: The study profiled T cell receptor beta repertoires in healthy donors and ankylosing spondylitis patients to find disease-linked TCR variants. The whole study cohort included over a hundred healthy donors and 20 to 30 ankylosing spondylitis patients. Peripheral blood was sampled, and synovial fluid was also collected from ankylosing spondylitis patients.

General study outcomes and caveats: Blood from ankylosing spondylitis patients appeared to be characterized by a TCR beta motif composed of 7 to 9 highly homologous amino acid variants. Some of the motif variants had been reported before in the synovial fluid and blood of reactive arthritis patients, a finding that suggests common disease-initiation mechanisms. The disease-linked clones showed a CD8+ phenotype and occurred at relatively low frequencies in peripheral blood. The disease-linked clones were reported as significantly enriched in matched synovial fluid samples from ankylosing spondylitis patients.

The reads were generated on an Illumina HiSeq 2500. TCR beta libraries were prepared by quantitative 5'-RACE with molecular barcodes. As for how the authors treated the data: A new computational method based on a probabilistic model of VDJ rearrangement was used to identify disease-linked TCR variants. Clones were called with MiXCR by TCRdb after fastp trimmed the public reads at Q25, and only in-frame beta chains were retained. Rows are unified per CDR3 protein, each entry keeping the most common DNA and genes. The V and J calls come from TCRdb's annotation, not from the publication. The sample profile shows over 110,000 distinct CDR3 sequences; 7% to 10% of them were found once. Jointly, the top ten make up 6% to 9.5% of the sample. From the germline V gene, CDR1 is MNHEY and CDR2 is SVGEGT. At the junction V is shortened by 6 bases and J by 16 bases, with 19 bases in between. Including the terminal cysteine and phenylalanine, the CDR3 comprises 12 residues. Just CDR3 DNA is preserved here, 36 bases in frame from base 1.

The sequencing input was synovial fluid, either unsorted or a sorted T cell fraction (not recorded which). Here the chain combines TRBV6-2 or TRBV6-3 and TRBJ1-5; the best D guess is TRBD1, with 5 bases matching. The TCR originated in a male donor with ankylosing spondylitis. CDR3 loop: CASSRWDEGTHF. Read as DNA, the sequence is TGTGCCAGCAGCCGGTGGGACGAGGGTACACATTTT.